The 5 T cell receptor beta chains given below trace back to one sample, sequenced in a study of Ad26.COV2.S vaccination and SARS-CoV-2 variants. Treatment described: roughly 20 received Ad26.COV2.S at low or high dose, single or two shots; about 5 received placebo; per-sample allocation not given. At day 63 after the first vaccine or placebo injection, samples were drawn. Assay used: immunoSEQ multiplex PCR; TCRdb lists only in-frame clones, some missing. There are some 240,000 clones in the sample; around 88% occur only once, and just under 3% lies in the top ten. The specimen comprised peripheral blood, sampled in a trial of Ad26.COV2.S vaccine versus placebo. These receptors all come from a person between 18 and 65 years old who received the Ad26.COV2.S COVID-19 vaccine or a placebo.

This clone was picked up one time. The chain has TRBV7-8 and TRBJ1-6; TRBD1 is a possible D gene (6 bases). CDR1 and CDR2 from the germline V gene are SGHVS and FQNEAQ. The CDR3 extends over 15 amino acids. Trimming left V 5 bases short and J 4 bases short, with 12 bases between. The chain's CDR3 is CASSPGTSYNSPLHF. The CDR3, as DNA: TGTGCCAGCAGCCCCGGGACATCTTATAATTCACCCCTCCACTTT.

The chain couples TRBV19 to TRBJ2-1; no definite D call. V dropped 2 bases and J dropped 6 bases, with 14 bases sitting between them. Germline CDR1 reads LNHDA; CDR2 reads SQIVND (reference sequence). CDR3 size: 15 residues. CDR3 in DNA: TGTGCCAGTAGTATATACGGATCTCTGGGCAATGAGCAGTTCTTC. Amino acids: CASSIYGSLGNEQFF. The complete variable domain, with remaining parts taken from reference TRBV19 and TRBJ2-1, reads DGGITQSPKYLFRKEGQNVTLSCEQNLNHDAMYWYRQDPGQGLRLIYYSQIVNDFQKGDIAEGYSVSREKKESFPLTVTSAQKNPTAFYLCASSIYGSLGNEQFFGPGTRLTVL.

The chain carries TRBV5-1 and TRBJ2-3; D ambiguous. This CDR3 spans 14 amino acids. V was shortened by 4 bases and J by 0 bases, with 9 bases between the two germline ends. The V gene's germline CDR1 is SGHRS and CDR2 YFSETQ. DNA of the CDR3: TGCGCCAGCAGCAACGGGTCCAGCACAGATACGCAGTATTTT. It translates to CASSNGSSTDTQYF.

The chain combines TRBV11-2 with TRBJ1-5; D possibly corresponds to TRBD1 (5 bases). The CDR3 has 16 residues. Germline CDR1 reads SGHAT; CDR2 reads FQNNGV. V dropped 5 bases and J dropped 2 bases, with 16 bases sitting between them. CDR3 amino acids: CASSRGGSSGNQPQHF. The CDR3 region has the DNA TGTGCCAGCAGCCGGGGGGGTTCGTCAGGCAATCAGCCCCAGCATTTT.

V and J are TRBV7-3 and TRBJ2-1, with D unresolved. The V end was cut by 2 bases, the J end by 0 bases, with 14 bases between. This CDR3 region has 17 residues. The germline V gene encodes CDR1 SGHTA and CDR2 FQGTGA. DNA of the CDR3: TGTGCCAGCAGCTTAGGAAGCACGATGTTCTCCTACAATGAGCAGTTCTTC. Translation gives CASSLGSTMFSYNEQFF.